These 14 T cell receptor beta chains share one sample of origin, sequenced in a study of shared clonotypes between healthy human individuals. Terminally differentiated effector memory CD45RA+ cells were excluded by CCR7 positive selection of CD45RO-negative cells. Only in-frame clones appear in the TCRdb table, and some are missing; sequencing was by immunoSEQ multiplex PCR. The sample consists of around 1.9 million clones, approximately 92% of them appearing once. Specimen: naive CD8+ T cells from PBMCs. The receptors here all came from a young man in good health. Some clones in this sample may be carry-over from other donors' samples.

As to this clone: Other nucleotide sequences from this sample produce the same CDR3. This chain links TRBV9 with TRBJ2-1; the match to TRBD2 covers 10 bases. CDR3 length equals 15 residues. Germline assignment: CDR1 SGDLS and CDR2 YYNGEE. Germline trimming cut 2 bases from V and 7 bases from J; bases unmatched to any gene: 6. The CDR3 DNA reads TGTGCCAGCAGCGTGGGGCTAGCGGGAGTTAATGAGCAGTTCTTC. Its translation: CASSVGLAGVNEQFF.

The rearrangement uses TRBV10-2 and TRBJ2-5; D gene ambiguous. The CDR3 covers 15 residues. Trimming removed 10 bases from V and 2 bases from J, with 20 bases in between. In germline, CDR1 is WSHSY, CDR2 SAAADI. The CDR3 sequence: CATMERGLEQETQYF. The DNA of the CDR3 is TGCGCCACCATGGAGAGAGGTCTTGAGCAAGAGACCCAGTACTTC.

This chain connects TRBV27 to TRBJ2-7; a weak D match, TRBD1 (6 bases). V was cut by 5 bases and J by 0 bases, with 14 bases left in between. Germline assignment: CDR1 MNHEY and CDR2 SMNVEV (reference sequence). The CDR3 has 15 residues. In DNA form, the CDR3 reads TGTGCCAGCAGTCCCACTGGGGGACACTCCTACGAGCAGTACTTC. Residues: CASSPTGGHSYEQYF.

The gene calls are TRBV12-1 and TRBJ1-5; the D call in the table, TRBD1, was not verified against the DNA. TRBV12-1 counts as a pseudogene. The length of the CDR3 is 19 residues. The CDR3 DNA is TGTGCCAGCAGCTTTGCCCGCAGGGGCCCCCATGTTGGCAATCAGCCCCAGCATTTT. Amino acid sequence: CASSFARRGPHVGNQPQHF.

V is TRBV28 and J is TRBJ1-5; 7 bases map to TRBD1. The V and J ends lost 4 bases and 11 bases, in that order; junction bases with no gene match: 11. This CDR3 has 14 amino acids. Germline assignment: CDR1 MDHEN and CDR2 SYDVKM. CDR3 region: CASSSHWPQGAQHF. CDR3 DNA sequence: TGTGCCAGCAGTTCTCACTGGCCGCAGGGGGCCCAGCATTTT.

This chain joins TRBV5-4 and TRBJ2-1; the D is unclear. The V end was cut by 0 bases, the J end by 2 bases, with 9 bases between. The CDR3 runs 15 residues. Germline V lookup: CDR1 SGHNT, CDR2 YYREEE (reference sequence). The CDR3 DNA reads as TGTGCCAGCAGCTTGGGACTTACCACCTACAATGAGCAGTTCTTC. As protein: CASSLGLTTYNEQFF.

The J gene is TRBJ1-2, the V gene TRBV5-6; tentative D call: TRBD1 (5 bases). Germline lookup yields CDR1 SGHDT and CDR2 YYEEEE. Trimming left V 2 bases short and J 6 bases short, with 11 bases between. The CDR3 runs 13 residues. The CDR3: CASSFGARDGYTF. Here the CDR3 DNA reads TGTGCCAGCAGCTTCGGGGCACGGGATGGCTACACCTTC.

This clone was observed once. The chain is built from TRBV9 and TRBJ1-2, with 8 bases matching TRBD1. Trimming at V came to 0 bases and at J to 7 bases, leaving 8 bases not matched to a gene. Germline CDR1 and CDR2: SGDLS and YYNGEE. The CDR3 consists of 15 residues. The CDR3 loop reads CASSVAGTGGGGYTF. The CDR3 bases are TGTGCCAGCAGCGTAGCTGGAACAGGGGGTGGTGGCTACACCTTC.

The V call is TRBV5-6, the J call TRBJ2-1, with D perhaps being TRBD1 or TRBD2 (5 bases each). V lost 0 bases and J lost 5, with 15 bases in between. CDR3 length: 16 amino acids. Germline lookup yields CDR1 SGHDT and CDR2 YYEEEE. The CDR3 nucleotides are TGTGCCAGCAGCTTGGACGGGTGGGACCGTCACAATGAGCAGTTCTTC. Its translation: CASSLDGWDRHNEQFF.

The rearrangement uses TRBV9 and TRBJ2-7; the D is unclear. V was cut by 0 bases and J by 3 bases, with 10 bases left in between. The CDR3 has 14 amino acids. CDR1 is SGDLS, CDR2 YYNGEE, per germline. As DNA, the CDR3 is TGTGCCAGCAGCGTAGCTGTAGGGATCTACGAGCAGTACTTC. Translating gives CASSVAVGIYEQYF.

V gene TRBV7-6 combines with J gene TRBJ1-5; unclear D gene. V was shortened by 5 bases and J by 7 bases, with 12 bases between the two germline ends. Looked up from germline, CDR1 is SGHVS and CDR2 is FNYEAQ. CDR3 length equals 13 residues. The CDR3 bases are TGTGCCAGCAGCCTCTTATTTGGACAGCCCCAGCATTTT. This codes for CASSLLFGQPQHF.

The rearrangement links TRBV27 to TRBJ2-1, with 8 bases that match TRBD2. In germline, CDR1 is MNHEY, CDR2 SMNVEV (reference sequence). The V gene end was trimmed by 6 bases and the J gene end by 3 bases; junction bases not matched to a gene: 10. The CDR3 is made up of 16 amino acids. CDR3 bases: TGTGCCAGCAGCCCAACTCTAGCGGGTAGCTACAATGAGCAGTTCTTC. Protein: CASSPTLAGSYNEQFF.

The rearrangement links TRBV6-5 to TRBJ2-3; D is unresolved. Trimming took off 7 bases at V and 2 bases at J, with 16 bases between the two ends. Germline V gene sequence: CDR1 MNHEY, CDR2 SVGAGI. The CDR3 is made up of 15 amino acids. Written as DNA, the CDR3 is TGTGCCAGCACTCCCCGAGATGGCTACACAGATACGCAGTATTTT. Amino acids: CASTPRDGYTDTQYF.

J is TRBJ2-1 and V is TRBV7-3; 9 nucleotides match TRBD1. This CDR3 spans 13 amino acids. Germline CDR1 is SGHTA and CDR2 is FQGTGA. Trimming took 6 bases from V and 8 from J; bases not matched to a gene: 5. CDR3: CASRPTGGHEQFF. CDR3 nucleotide sequence: TGTGCCAGCAGGCCAACAGGGGGCCATGAGCAGTTCTTC.